This TCR beta chain was identified during a study of blood T cell repertoires in COVID-19. The wider study: Specimens from acute and convalescent COVID-19 originated in the United States, Italy and Spain.

Authors' analysis steps: For nucleated cells, counts were estimated from reference gene primer amplification. Measured with immunoSEQ multiplex PCR; TCRdb has only the in-frame clones, and not every one. V, J and clone size were drawn from that table, and D and trimming were deduced from the DNA. Of 250,000 or so clones in the sample, around 84% were seen once. The CDR3 sequence is 14 residues long. From germline, CDR1 is SEHNR and CDR2 FQNEAQ (reference sequence). Trimming cost V 6 bases and J 3 bases, with 15 bases left between them. Sequenced sample: peripheral blood. This clonotype originated in a man between 35 and 55 years old who had recovered from COVID-19. This chain joins TRBV7-9 and TRBJ2-7; D is perhaps TRBD1 (6 bases). CDR3 bases: TGTGCCAGCAGGAAACAGGGAACCATCTACGAGCAGTACTTC. This translates into CASRKQGTIYEQYF.